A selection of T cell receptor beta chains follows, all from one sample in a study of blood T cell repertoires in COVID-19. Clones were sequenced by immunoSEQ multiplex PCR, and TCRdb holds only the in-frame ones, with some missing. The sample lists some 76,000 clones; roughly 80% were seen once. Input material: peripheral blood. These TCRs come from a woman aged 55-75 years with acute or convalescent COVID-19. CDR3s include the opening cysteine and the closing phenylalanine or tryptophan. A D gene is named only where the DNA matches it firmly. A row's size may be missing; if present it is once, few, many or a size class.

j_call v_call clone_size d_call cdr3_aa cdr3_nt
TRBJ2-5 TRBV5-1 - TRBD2 CASSPGTSRETQYF TGCGCCAGCAGCCCTGGGACTAGCAGGGAGACCCAGTACTTC
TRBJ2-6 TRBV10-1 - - CASRSDGVSGANVLTF TGCGCCAGCAGGTCCGACGGAGTTTCTGGGGCCAACGTCCTGACTTTC
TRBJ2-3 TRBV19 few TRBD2 CASSIMAGGADTQYF TGTGCCAGTAGTATCATGGCGGGGGGGGCTGATACGCAGTATTTT
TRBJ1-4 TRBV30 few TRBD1 CAWSEGAGIKLFF TGTGCCTGGAGTGAGGGGGCAGGCATAAAACTGTTTTTT
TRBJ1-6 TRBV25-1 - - CASSVNNSPLHF TGTGCCAGCAGTGTAAATAATTCACCCCTCCACTTT
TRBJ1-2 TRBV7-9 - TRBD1 CASSPQGAAGYTF TGTGCCAGCAGCCCTCAGGGGGCGGCTGGCTACACCTTC
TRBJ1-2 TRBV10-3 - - CAISEDRPNYGYTF TGTGCCATCAGTGAGGACAGACCTAACTATGGCTACACCTTC
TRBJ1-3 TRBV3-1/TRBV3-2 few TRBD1 CASSLAGGSGNTIYF TGTGCCAGCAGCCTTGCAGGGGGCTCTGGAAACACCATATATTTT
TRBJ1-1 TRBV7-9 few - CASSSHGGKGTEAFF TGTGCCAGCAGCTCCCATGGCGGGAAGGGCACTGAAGCTTTCTTT
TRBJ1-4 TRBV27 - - CASRIQGANEKLFF TGTGCCAGCAGGATACAGGGAGCTAATGAAAAACTGTTTTTT
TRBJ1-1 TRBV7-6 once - CASSLGRGRNTEAFF TGTGCCAGCAGCTTAGGTAGGGGCAGAAACACTGAAGCTTTCTTT